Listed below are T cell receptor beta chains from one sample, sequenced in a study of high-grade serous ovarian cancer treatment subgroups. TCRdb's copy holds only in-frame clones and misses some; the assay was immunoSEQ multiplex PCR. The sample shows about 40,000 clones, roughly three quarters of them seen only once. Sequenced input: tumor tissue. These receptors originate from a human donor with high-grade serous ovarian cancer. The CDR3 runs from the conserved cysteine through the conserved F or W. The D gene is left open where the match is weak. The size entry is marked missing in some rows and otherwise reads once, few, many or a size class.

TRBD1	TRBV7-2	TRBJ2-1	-	TGTGCCAGCAGCGCACAGGGGGCGCCTAACAATGAGCAGTTCTTC	CASSAQGAPNNEQFF
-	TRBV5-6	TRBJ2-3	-	TGTGCCAGCAGCTTGGGGGGGGACCCGACAGATACGCAGTATTTT	CASSLGGDPTDTQYF
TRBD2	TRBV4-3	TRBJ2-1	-	TGCGCCAGCAGCCAATGGGAGGGGAGAAATGAGCAGTTCTTC	CASSQWEGRNEQFF
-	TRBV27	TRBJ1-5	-	TGTGCCAGCAGTTTAGGGGGTAATTTTCCTCAGCCCCAGCATTTT	CASSLGGNFPQPQHF
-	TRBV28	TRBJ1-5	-	TGTGCCAGCAGTTTAAATCCAGGCCTCAATCAGCCCCAGCATTTT	CASSLNPGLNQPQHF
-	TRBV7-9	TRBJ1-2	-	TGTGCCAGCACGTATGCGACCGGGGCAAACTATGGCTACACCTTC	CASTYATGANYGYTF
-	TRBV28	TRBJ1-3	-	TGTGCCAGCAGAGGGGGGACATCCTCTGGAAACACCATATATTTT	CASRGGTSSGNTIYF
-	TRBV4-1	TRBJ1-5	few	TGCGCCAGCAGCCAAGATGGGGGACAGCCCCAGCATTTT	CASSQDGGQPQHF
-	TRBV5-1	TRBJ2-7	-	TGCGCCAGCAGCTTGCCGGGCTACGAGCAGTACTTC	CASSLPGYEQYF
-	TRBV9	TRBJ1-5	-	TGTGCCAGCAGCGTAGGTGGGACGGGCAATCAGCCCCAGCATTTT	CASSVGGTGNQPQHF
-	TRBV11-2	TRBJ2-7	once	TGTGCCAGCAGCTTAAAAGAGGGTCTCGAGCAGTACTTC	CASSLKEGLEQYF
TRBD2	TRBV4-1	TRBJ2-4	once	TGCGCCAGCAGCCGGAGAGAGCGGGAGGGGAGGGACATTCAGTACTTC	CASSRREREGRDIQYF
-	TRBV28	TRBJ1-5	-	TGTGCCAGCATGGGAACGGATTATAGCAATCAGCCCCAGCATTTT	CASMGTDYSNQPQHF
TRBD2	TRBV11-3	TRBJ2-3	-	TGTGCCAGCAGCTTTGCTAGCGGGAAGGTAGATACGCAGTATTTT	CASSFASGKVDTQYF
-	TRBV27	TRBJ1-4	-	TGTGCCAGCAGTTTTTTGTCCAAGGGAGTAAATGAAAAACTGTTTTTT	CASSFLSKGVNEKLFF
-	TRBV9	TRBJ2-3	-	TGTGCCAGCAGCCGGGCGGTACTCACAGATACGCAGTATTTT	CASSRAVLTDTQYF
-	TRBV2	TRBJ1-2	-	TGTGCCAGCAGTGAAGGAGGCTTTCCTAACTATGGCTACACCTTC	CASSEGGFPNYGYTF
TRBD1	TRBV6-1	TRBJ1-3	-	TGTGCCAGCAGTGAATTCGGGACAGGGGGCAGAGACACCATATATTTT	CASSEFGTGGRDTIYF
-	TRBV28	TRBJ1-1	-	TGTGCCAGCCTCGGATCGAACACTGAAGCTTTCTTT	CASLGSNTEAFF
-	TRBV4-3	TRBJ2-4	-	TGCGCCAGCAGCCAAGAGACGGGGTCAAACAAAAACATTCAGTACTTC	CASSQETGSNKNIQYF
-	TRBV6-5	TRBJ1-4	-	TGTGCCAGCAGTTACTCGAGGGGCCTAAATGAAAAACTGTTTTTT	CASSYSRGLNEKLFF
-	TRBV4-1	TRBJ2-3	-	TGCGCCAGCAGCCCGGGGCGGAATAGCGCAACAGATACGCAGTATTTT	CASSPGRNSATDTQYF
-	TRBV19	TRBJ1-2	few	TGTGCCAGTAGTATCACCCGCTCAAACTATGGCTACACCTTC	CASSITRSNYGYTF
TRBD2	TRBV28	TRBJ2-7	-	TGTGCCAGCAGTTTATGCGGTGACTCCGGGCGGGGGATCTCCTACGAGCAGTACTTC	CASSLCGDSGRGISYEQYF
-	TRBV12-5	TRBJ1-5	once	TGTGCTAGTGGACCCCCCGGACGGCCGGGTCCGAAGGGCAATCAGCCCCAGCATTTT	CASGPPGRPGPKGNQPQHF
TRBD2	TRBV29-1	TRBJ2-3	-	TGCAGCGTTGATTTGGGTAGCGGGTTGGGGACAGATACGCAGTATTTT	CSVDLGSGLGTDTQYF
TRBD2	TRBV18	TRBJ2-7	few	TGTGCCAGCTCCCCCCCGGCTAGCGGGAGAAACGAGCAGTACTTC	CASSPPASGRNEQYF
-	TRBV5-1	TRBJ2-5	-	TGCGCCAGCAGCTTGGTGTCGGGCCGGGAGACCCAGTACTTC	CASSLVSGRETQYF
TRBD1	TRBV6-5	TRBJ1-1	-	TGTGCCAGCAGTCGACAGGGGGCCGGTGCTTTCTTT	CASSRQGAGAFF
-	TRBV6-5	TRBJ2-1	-	TGTGCCAGCAGCGAGGCGAGGGCTTCCTACAATGAGCAGTTCTTC	CASSEARASYNEQFF
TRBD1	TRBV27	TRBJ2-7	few	TGTGCCAGCAGCGAAACAGGGGACGAGCAGTACTTC	CASSETGDEQYF
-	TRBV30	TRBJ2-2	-	TGTGCCTGGAGTATCCGACTAGAATCATCCACCGGGGAGCTGTTTTTT	CAWSIRLESSTGELFF
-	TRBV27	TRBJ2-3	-	TGTGCCAGCAGAGGACACCAGCCTAGTCAGGATACGCAGTATTTT	CASRGHQPSQDTQYF
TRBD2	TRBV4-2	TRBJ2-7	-	TGTGCCAGCAGTAGCACTAGCGGCTACGAGCAGTACTTC	CASSSTSGYEQYF
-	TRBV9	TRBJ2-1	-	TGTGCCAGCAGCGTAGGGTCCCCAGGACCCAATGAGCAGTTCTTC	CASSVGSPGPNEQFF
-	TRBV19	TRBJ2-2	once	TGTGCCAGTAGAGGGGGGAACACCGGGGAGCTGTTTTTT	CASRGGNTGELFF
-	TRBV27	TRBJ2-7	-	TGTGCCAGCAGTTCCTACGAGCAGTACTTC	CASSSYEQYF
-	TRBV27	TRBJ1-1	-	TGTGCCAGCAGTCCACGACAGGTACGGAACACTGAAGCTTTCTTT	CASSPRQVRNTEAFF
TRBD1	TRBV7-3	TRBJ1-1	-	TGTGCCAGCAGCTTAGGGACAGGGCCGACTGAAGCTTTCTTT	CASSLGTGPTEAFF
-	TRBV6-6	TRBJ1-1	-	TGTGCCAGCAGTTCGACAGGTGAAGCTTTCTTT	CASSSTGEAFF
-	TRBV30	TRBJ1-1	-	TGTGCCTGGAGACCCCTGACCCTTCGGGACACTGAAGCTTTCTTT	CAWRPLTLRDTEAFF
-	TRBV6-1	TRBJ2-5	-	TGTGCCAGCAGTGAACGGGACGATGGGGAGACCCAGTACTTC	CASSERDDGETQYF
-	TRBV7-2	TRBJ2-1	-	TGTGCCAGCAGCTCGGCCCGCGCTAGCCAGTTCTTC	CASSSARASQFF
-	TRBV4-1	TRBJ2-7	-	TGCGCCAGCAGCCAGAGGGATTCCGGGGTCGAGCAGTACTTC	CASSQRDSGVEQYF
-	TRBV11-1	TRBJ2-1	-	TGTGCCAGCACCGCCTTTACCGGGGCAACCTACAATGAGCAGTTCTTC	CASTAFTGATYNEQFF
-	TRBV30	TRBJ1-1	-	TGTGCCTGGAGTCTCGGTGTGAACACTGAAGCTTTCTTT	CAWSLGVNTEAFF
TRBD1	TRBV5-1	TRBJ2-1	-	TGCGCCAGCAGCGACAGGGGTACCTACAATGAGCAGTTCTTC	CASSDRGTYNEQFF
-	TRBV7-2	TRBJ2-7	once	TGTGCCAGCAGCCCCCTACGGGCCGGCGAGCAGTACTTC	CASSPLRAGEQYF
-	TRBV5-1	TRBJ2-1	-	TGCGCCAGCAGCTTGGTGGGTAACGGGGACAATGAGCAGTTCTTC	CASSLVGNGDNEQFF
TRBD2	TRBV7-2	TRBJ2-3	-	TGTGCCAGCAGTACCGGGACTAGCGGGAGTTGGCGGACAGATACGCAGTATTTT	CASSTGTSGSWRTDTQYF
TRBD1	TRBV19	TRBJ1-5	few	TGTGCCAGTAGTCCGGGACAGGGTAGGGTTAACCAGCCCCAGCATTTT	CASSPGQGRVNQPQHF
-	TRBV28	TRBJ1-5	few	TGTGCCACCCATGGGGGGGTTAATCAGCCCCAGCATTTT	CATHGGVNQPQHF
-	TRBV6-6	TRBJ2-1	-	TGTGCCAGCAGACCTACTGCCGCGGTCGCCTACAATGAGCAGTTCTTC	CASRPTAAVAYNEQFF
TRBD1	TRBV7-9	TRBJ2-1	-	TGTGCCAGCAGAGCGGGACAGGGGTACAATGAGCAGTTCTTC	CASRAGQGYNEQFF
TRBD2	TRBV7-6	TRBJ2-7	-	TGTGCCAGCAGTCTAGCGGAAGGGGTCTACGAGCAGTACTTC	CASSLAEGVYEQYF
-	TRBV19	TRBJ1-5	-	TGTGCCAGTAGTATCGGGACGAACCTCAATCAGCCCCAGCATTTT	CASSIGTNLNQPQHF
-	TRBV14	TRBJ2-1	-	TGTGCCAGCAGCCCCGACAGGTTTATCGGGGATGAGCAGTTCTTC	CASSPDRFIGDEQFF
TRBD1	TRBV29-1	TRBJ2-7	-	TGCAGCGCACGGGACAGCTCCTACGAGCAGTACTTC	CSARDSSYEQYF